The clone carrying this T cell receptor (beta chain) was detected only once. Antigen unknown. The CDR3 totals 15 residues. Per germline, CDR1 MDHEN and CDR2 SYDVKM. The V gene end was trimmed by 3 bases and the J gene end by 6 bases; junction bases not matched to a gene: 6. The source of the sample is a study of graft-versus-host responses after intestinal transplantation. About the research overall: Induction using anti-thymocyte globulin, followed by tacrolimus and steroids for 3 to 4 years, was given to all recipients.

The study's findings and limits: High graft-versus-host to host-versus-graft clonal ratios were seen in allografts of patients with graft-donor T cell macrochimerism.

The data were produced by immunoSEQ multiplex PCR, yet TCRdb's version contains in-frame clones alone and is incomplete. The sample shows 57,000 or so clones, about 90% of them seen only once. The input for sequencing was PBMCs, taken about 120 days after intestinal transplantation. The chain combines TRBV28 with TRBJ1-4; 8 nucleotides match TRBD1. This TCR was sampled from a human patient who received an intestinal transplant, so some T cells may come from the graft donor. This chain's CDR3 is CASSLEQGADEKLFF. The CDR3 DNA is TGTGCCAGCAGTTTGGAGCAGGGGGCGGATGAAAAACTGTTTTTT.